These 16 T cell receptor beta chains share one sample of origin, sequenced in a study of T cell changes during pregnancy in multiple sclerosis. TCRdb's table, derived via immunoSEQ multiplex PCR, lists solely in-frame clones and lacks some. The sample has 72,000 or so clones, roughly 93% seen once. The input for sequencing was peripheral blood, taken in the second trimester of pregnancy. The receptors originated from a female donor with multiple sclerosis, enrolled in a pregnancy study.

The V call is TRBV27, the J call TRBJ1-2; no firm D call. The CDR3 loop spans 13 amino acids. In germline, CDR1 is MNHEY, CDR2 SMNVEV (reference sequence). Trimming removed 5 bases from V and 1 base from J, with 8 bases in between. The CDR3 nucleotides read TGTGCCAGCAGTCCACTACGTAACTATGGCTACACCTTC. Encoded protein: CASSPLRNYGYTF.

This chain joins TRBV9 and TRBJ1-3, with TRBD1 matching 9 bases. The CDR3 has 17 residues. The junction had 9 bases not matched to a gene; V was cut back by 5 bases and J by 0 bases. The V gene's germline CDR1 is SGDLS and CDR2 YYNGEE. The CDR3 is CASSRNPGQGSGNTIYF. The CDR3 DNA follows: TGTGCCAGCAGTCGTAATCCGGGACAGGGCTCTGGAAACACCATATATTTT.

The chain carries TRBV19 and TRBJ2-1; D is unclear. The germline gives CDR1 LNHDA, CDR2 SQIVND (reference sequence). V was trimmed by 5 bases and J by 3 bases, leaving 11 bases between them. The CDR3 loop spans 14 amino acids. This chain's CDR3 is CASSSQTLYNEQFF. In DNA form, the CDR3 reads TGTGCCAGTAGTTCACAAACCCTCTACAATGAGCAGTTCTTC.

The CDR3 sequence is CASSSTGETEAFF. The CDR3 bases are TGTGCCAGTAGTAGCACAGGGGAGACTGAAGCTTTCTTT. J is TRBJ1-1 and V is TRBV19, with 7 bases lining up with TRBD1. CDR3 length equals 13 residues. Germline values: CDR1 LNHDA, CDR2 SQIVND (reference sequence). The V gene end was trimmed by 4 bases and the J gene end by 5 bases; junction bases not matched to a gene: 4.

The chain couples TRBV6-1 to TRBJ1-5, with D possibly being TRBD1 (6 bases). Germline assignment: CDR1 MNHNS and CDR2 SASEGT. Trimming removed 1 base at V and 9 bases at J, with 22 bases between. The CDR3 is 17 amino acids. The CDR3 sequence: CASSEVLLTGVARPQHF. CDR3 sequence (DNA): TGTGCCAGCAGTGAAGTACTACTGACAGGTGTCGCGAGGCCCCAGCATTTT.

This sequence joins TRBV30 and TRBJ1-1; D might be TRBD1 (5 bases). V shed 2 bases and J shed 1 base, with 11 bases lying between them. Per the germline V gene, CDR1 is GTSNPN and CDR2 is SVGIG (reference sequence). This CDR3 spans 14 amino acids. The CDR3 loop reads CAWSPRTPNTEAFF. CDR3 nucleotide sequence: TGTGCCTGGAGTCCCCGGACACCGAACACTGAAGCTTTCTTT.

V is TRBV5-1 and J is TRBJ2-5; D uncertain. The CDR3 contains 18 residues. The germline V gene encodes CDR1 SGHRS and CDR2 YFSETQ. Trimming left V 0 bases short and J 1 base short, with 19 bases between. The CDR3 here is CASSLVQVLRVSQETQYF. The CDR3 coding sequence is TGCGCCAGCAGCTTGGTGCAGGTCCTGAGAGTTAGCCAAGAGACCCAGTACTTC.

The CDR3 sequence is CASSLDLGGRETQYF. The CDR3 DNA is TGTGCCAGCAGCTTAGATCTGGGGGGACGGGAGACCCAGTACTTC. The chain is built from TRBV11-2 and TRBJ2-5; D possibly corresponds to TRBD2 (6 bases). Per the germline V gene, CDR1 is SGHAT and CDR2 is FQNNGV. Trimming pared 0 bases from V and 5 bases from J, leaving 13 bases between. The CDR3 sequence is 15 residues long.

The chain is built from TRBV9 and TRBJ2-5; TRBD2 matches at 11 bases. After removal of 5 bases from V and 4 bases from J, the junction contained 7 bases not matched to a gene. The CDR3 sequence is 15 residues long. Germline V lookup: CDR1 SGDLS, CDR2 YYNGEE. The CDR3 is CASRSSTSGTETQYF. In nucleotides, the CDR3 is TGTGCCAGCAGATCTTCGACTAGCGGGACAGAGACCCAGTACTTC.

The genes are TRBV2 and TRBJ2-7; 7 nucleotides line up with TRBD2. The V gene's germline CDR1 is SNHLY and CDR2 FYNNEI. This CDR3 has 15 amino acids. Germline trimming cut 10 bases from V and 2 bases from J; bases unmatched to any gene: 14. The CDR3 nucleotides read TGTGCCAACCGACGAGAGAGTGGGGGGGCCTACGAGCAGTACTTC. Translating gives CANRRESGGAYEQYF.

The V call is TRBV15, the J call TRBJ1-4; TRBD1 is a possible D gene (6 bases). This CDR3 region has 15 residues. Germline-derived CDR1 and CDR2 are LNHNV and YYDKDF (reference sequence). V dropped 0 bases and J dropped 8 bases, with 13 bases sitting between them. CDR3 DNA sequence: TGTGCCACCAGCAGAGACAGGGGTTTGGGCGAAAAACTGTTTTTT. This sequence encodes CATSRDRGLGEKLFF. Filled out from reference TRBV15 and TRBJ1-4, the complete variable domain reads DAMVIQNPRYQVTQFGKPVTLSCSQTLNHNVMYWYQQKSSQAPKLLFHYYDKDFNNEADTPDNFQSRRPNTSFCFLDIRSPGLGDTAMYLCATSRDRGLGEKLFFGSGTQLSVL.

This chain joins TRBV9 and TRBJ2-1, with TRBD1 matching 7 bases. V dropped 0 bases and J dropped 8; count of bases not matched to a gene: 8. The CDR3 is 15 residues long. Germline assignment: CDR1 SGDLS and CDR2 YYNGEE. The CDR3 sequence is CASSVEGTQGDEQFF. The DNA for the CDR3 is TGTGCCAGCAGCGTAGAGGGGACCCAGGGGGATGAGCAGTTCTTC.

The gene calls are TRBV7-2 and TRBJ1-4; a possible D gene is TRBD1 (6 bases). The ends were cut back, 5 bases at V and 3 bases at J, with 10 bases in the middle. Germline CDR1 is SGHTA and CDR2 is FQGNSA. This CDR3 region has 14 residues. CDR3 sequence: CASSQTGSNEKLFF. The CDR3 DNA reads as TGTGCCAGCAGCCAAACAGGGTCTAATGAAAAACTGTTTTTT. The whole variable domain, remainder taken from reference TRBV7-2 and TRBJ1-4, is GAGVSQSPSNKVTEKGKDVELRCDPISGHTALYWYRQSLGQGLEFLIYFQGNSAPDKSGLPSDRFSAERTGGSVSTLTIQRTQQEDSAVYLCASSQTGSNEKLFFGSGTQLSVL.

This chain uses TRBV18 with TRBJ1-4; TRBD1 agrees at 7 bases. Losses at the gene ends were 0 bases for V and 7 bases for J; bases not matched to a gene: 5. From germline, CDR1 is KGHSH and CDR2 LQKENI. The CDR3 runs to 15 residues. Here the CDR3 DNA reads TGTGCCAGCTCACCACCGAGCGACAGGGCTGAAAAACTGTTTTTT. Translating gives CASSPPSDRAEKLFF.

This chain joins TRBV7-2 and TRBJ2-7, with D perhaps TRBD1 (5 bases). The germline CDR1 and CDR2 sequences are SGHTA and FQGNSA. This CDR3 comprises 15 residues. Trimming took 4 bases from V and 2 from J, leaving 15 bases between them. The CDR3 loop reads CASSSTATAPYEQYF. For the CDR3, the DNA is TGTGCCAGCAGCTCCACTGCGACAGCACCCTACGAGCAGTACTTC. The full variable domain, with the rest looked up from reference TRBV7-2 and TRBJ2-7, is GAGVSQSPSNKVTEKGKDVELRCDPISGHTALYWYRQSLGQGLEFLIYFQGNSAPDKSGLPSDRFSAERTGGSVSTLTIQRTQQEDSAVYLCASSSTATAPYEQYFGPGTRLTVT.

In DNA form, the CDR3 reads TGTGCCAGCCTAAGGGCTACAGGGGGTATCTATGGCTACACCTTC. This gives the protein CASLRATGGIYGYTF. V gene TRBV6-1 combines with J gene TRBJ1-2; 8 nucleotides align to TRBD1. The CDR3 is 15 amino acids. The germline V gene has CDR1 MNHNS and CDR2 SASEGT. Germline trimming cut 8 bases from V and 4 bases from J; bases unmatched to any gene: 12.